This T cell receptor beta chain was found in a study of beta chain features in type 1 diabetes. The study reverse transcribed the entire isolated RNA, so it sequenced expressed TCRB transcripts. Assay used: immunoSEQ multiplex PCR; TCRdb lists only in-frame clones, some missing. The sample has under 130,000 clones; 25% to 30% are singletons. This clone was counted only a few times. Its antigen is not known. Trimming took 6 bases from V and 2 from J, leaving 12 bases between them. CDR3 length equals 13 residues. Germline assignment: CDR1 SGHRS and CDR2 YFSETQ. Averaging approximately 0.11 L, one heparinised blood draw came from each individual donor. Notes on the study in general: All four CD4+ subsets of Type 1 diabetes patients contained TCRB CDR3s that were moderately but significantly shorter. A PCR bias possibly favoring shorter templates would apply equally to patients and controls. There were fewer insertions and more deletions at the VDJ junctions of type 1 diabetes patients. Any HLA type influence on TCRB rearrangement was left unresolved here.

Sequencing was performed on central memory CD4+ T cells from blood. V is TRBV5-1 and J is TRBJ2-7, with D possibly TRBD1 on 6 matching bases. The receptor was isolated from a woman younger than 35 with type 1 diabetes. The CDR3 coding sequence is TGCGCCAGCACCTCGGACAGTACCTACGAGCAGTACTTC. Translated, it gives CASTSDSTYEQYF.